This entry concerns a single T cell receptor beta chain. The data derive from a study of blood T cell repertoires in COVID-19. About the research overall: Acute and convalescent COVID-19 samples came from the United States, Italy and Spain.

Only in-frame clones appear in the TCRdb table, and some are missing; sequencing was by immunoSEQ multiplex PCR. The sample holds some 160,000 clones, around four fifths seen once. From germline, CDR1 is SNHLY and CDR2 FYNNEI. The germline V and J ends were trimmed by 4 bases and 0 bases, with 9 bases remaining between them. The CDR3 is 14 residues long. The sequenced sample consisted of peripheral blood. This chain uses TRBV2 with TRBJ1-1; a weak D match, TRBD1 (6 bases). This clonotype was sampled from a woman older than 75 with COVID-19, enrolled during active disease. The DNA for the CDR3 is TGTGCCAGCAGTGCTCGGACAGTGAACACTGAAGCTTTCTTT. It encodes CASSARTVNTEAFF.